Listed below are T cell receptor beta chains from one sample, sequenced in a study of shared clonotypes between healthy human individuals. Some clones are missing from TCRdb's copy, which holds only in-frame ones; the method was immunoSEQ multiplex PCR. This table has 2 million to 2.5 million clones, around 95% appearing once. What was sequenced was naive CD4+ T cells sorted from blood. The receptors here all came from a man aged 18 to 30 in good health. The CDR3 runs from the conserved cysteine through the conserved F or W. A D gene is named only where the DNA matches it firmly. Part of the rows lack a size; the others show once, few, many or a class for expanded clones.

cdr3_aa: CASSLEVWGQGTYEQYF
cdr3_nt: TGTGCCAGCAGCTTAGAGGTGTGGGGACAGGGGACCTACGAGCAGTACTTC
clone_size: -
v_call: TRBV7-9
j_call: TRBJ2-7
d_call: TRBD1

cdr3_aa: CASSSWTGPAYEQYF
cdr3_nt: TGCGCCAGCAGCTCCTGGACAGGTCCGGCCTACGAGCAGTACTTC
clone_size: once
v_call: TRBV5-1
j_call: TRBJ2-7
d_call: TRBD1

cdr3_aa: CASSSDRAAFF
cdr3_nt: TGCGCCAGCAGCTCGGACAGGGCGGCTTTCTTT
clone_size: -
v_call: TRBV5-1
j_call: TRBJ1-1
d_call: TRBD1

cdr3_aa: CASSLAGQVTTNEKLFF
cdr3_nt: TGCGCCAGCAGCTTGGCCGGACAGGTTACAACTAATGAAAAACTGTTTTTT
clone_size: -
v_call: TRBV5-1
j_call: TRBJ1-4
d_call: TRBD1

cdr3_aa: CASSLSGNSYNEQFF
cdr3_nt: TGTGCCAGCAGCCTTAGCGGTAACTCCTACAATGAGCAGTTCTTC
clone_size: -
v_call: TRBV6-5
j_call: TRBJ2-1
d_call: -

cdr3_aa: CASSLIGELFF
cdr3_nt: TGTGCCAGTAGCCTAATCGGGGAGCTGTTTTTT
clone_size: -
v_call: TRBV19
j_call: TRBJ2-2
d_call: -

cdr3_aa: CASSESNRGETQYF
cdr3_nt: TGCGCCAGCAGCGAGTCGAATCGAGGAGAGACCCAGTACTTC
clone_size: -
v_call: TRBV10-1
j_call: TRBJ2-5
d_call: -

cdr3_aa: CASSYSGSAHEQYF
cdr3_nt: TGTGCCAGCAGTTACTCGGGGTCAGCCCACGAGCAGTACTTC
clone_size: -
v_call: TRBV6-5
j_call: TRBJ2-7
d_call: -

cdr3_aa: CAWRIPGGNEKLFF
cdr3_nt: TGTGCCTGGAGAATACCGGGAGGTAATGAAAAACTGTTTTTT
clone_size: -
v_call: TRBV30
j_call: TRBJ1-4
d_call: -

cdr3_aa: CASSLLGRQGRKEKLFF
cdr3_nt: TGTGCCAGCAGCTTATTGGGCCGACAGGGCCGGAAGGAAAAACTGTTTTTT
clone_size: -
v_call: TRBV11-2
j_call: TRBJ1-4
d_call: TRBD1

cdr3_aa: CASSLADTRNQPQHF
cdr3_nt: TGTGCCAGCAGCTTAGCGGACACTAGAAATCAGCCCCAGCATTTT
clone_size: -
v_call: TRBV7-9
j_call: TRBJ1-5
d_call: -

cdr3_aa: CASSLRTGNSYEQYF
cdr3_nt: TGTGCCAGCAGTTTACGGACAGGTAATAGCTACGAGCAGTACTTC
clone_size: once
v_call: TRBV27
j_call: TRBJ2-7
d_call: TRBD1

cdr3_aa: CATSRNYDRVFNNSPLHF
cdr3_nt: TGTGCCACCAGCAGAAACTACGACAGGGTTTTTAATAATTCACCCCTCCACTTT
clone_size: -
v_call: TRBV15
j_call: TRBJ1-6
d_call: TRBD1

cdr3_aa: CSVDEQFF
cdr3_nt: TGCAGCGTTGATGAGCAGTTCTTC
clone_size: -
v_call: TRBV29-1
j_call: TRBJ2-1
d_call: -

cdr3_aa: CAWSVLSGQETQYF
cdr3_nt: TGTGCCTGGAGTGTACTTAGCGGACAAGAGACCCAGTACTTC
clone_size: once
v_call: TRBV30
j_call: TRBJ2-5
d_call: -

cdr3_aa: CASSYLDRAGYGYTF
cdr3_nt: TGTGCCAGCAGTTACTTGGACAGGGCAGGCTATGGCTACACCTTC
clone_size: -
v_call: TRBV6-5
j_call: TRBJ1-2
d_call: TRBD1

cdr3_aa: CAISGSRQGGYTF
cdr3_nt: TGTGCCATCAGTGGTTCCCGACAGGGAGGCTACACCTTC
clone_size: -
v_call: TRBV10-3
j_call: TRBJ1-2
d_call: TRBD1

cdr3_aa: CASSHLGWTSASQETQYF
cdr3_nt: TGCGCCAGCAGCCACCTCGGGTGGACTAGCGCCAGCCAAGAGACCCAGTACTTC
clone_size: -
v_call: TRBV4-1
j_call: TRBJ2-5
d_call: TRBD2

cdr3_aa: CASESHYEQYF
cdr3_nt: TGTGCCAGCGAGTCCCACTACGAGCAGTACTTC
clone_size: -
v_call: TRBV6-1
j_call: TRBJ2-7
d_call: -

cdr3_aa: CASRHRPGQGLAYSGNTIYF
cdr3_nt: TGTGCCAGCAGACATCGACCGGGACAGGGTCTCGCATACTCTGGAAACACCATATATTTT
clone_size: -
v_call: TRBV28
j_call: TRBJ1-3
d_call: TRBD1

cdr3_aa: CASSKGASYEQYF
cdr3_nt: TGTGCCAGCAGCAAGGGGGCTTCCTACGAGCAGTACTTC
clone_size: -
v_call: TRBV7-6
j_call: TRBJ2-7
d_call: TRBD1

cdr3_aa: CASSRRGGEQYF
cdr3_nt: TGTGCCAGCTCAAGGAGGGGCGGCGAGCAGTACTTC
clone_size: -
v_call: TRBV6-5
j_call: TRBJ2-7
d_call: -